This TCR beta chain is drawn from a study of blood T cell repertoires in COVID-19. Study-level background: Acute and convalescent COVID-19 specimens originated in the United States, Italy and Spain.

Methods used by the authors: Reference gene primer amplification gave nucleated cell count estimates. TCRdb's table, derived via immunoSEQ multiplex PCR, lists solely in-frame clones and lacks some. V, J and clone size were drawn from that table, and D and trimming were deduced from the DNA. Here the sample spans about 440,000 clones, about 92% being singletons. Cohorts were based on clinical histories the participants reported. Symptom resolution, clearance, or two negative PCRs marked the recovered donors of Cohort 3. The CDR3 consists of 13 residues. The trim removed 6 bases at V and 8 bases at J, leaving 4 bases unmatched. The germline gives CDR1 MNHEY, CDR2 SMNVEV (reference sequence).

This chain links TRBV27 with TRBJ1-4, with 9 nucleotides matching TRBD1. This clonotype was sampled from a man aged 18 to 30 who had recovered from COVID-19. The sequenced sample consisted of PBMCs or T cells enriched from blood (not recorded which). The chain's CDR3 is CASRRQGEEKLFF. The CDR3 nucleotides read TGTGCCAGCAGAAGACAGGGGGAAGAAAAACTGTTTTTT.